This TCR beta chain was recovered during a study of shared clonotypes between healthy human individuals. About this clone itself: Additional DNA sequences in this sample encode the identical CDR3.

TCRdb's copy holds only in-frame clones and misses some; the assay was immunoSEQ multiplex PCR. Among about 2,500,000 clones listed, just over 90% were seen once. This sequence was found in a man between 18 and 35 years old in good health. The sequencing input was naive CD4+ T cells sorted from blood. Subset here: CD45RA+ positively selected.

In DNA form, the CDR3 reads TGTGCCAGCAGTCAAGGGGGCTCTGGGGCCAACGTCCTGACTTTC. Amino acid sequence: CASSQGGSGANVLTF. The chain has TRBV9 and TRBJ2-6; the D gene is possibly TRBD1 (6 bases). CDR1 is SGDLS, CDR2 YYNGEE, per germline. This CDR3 region has 15 residues. The ends were cut back, 5 bases at V and 0 bases at J, with 9 bases in the middle.